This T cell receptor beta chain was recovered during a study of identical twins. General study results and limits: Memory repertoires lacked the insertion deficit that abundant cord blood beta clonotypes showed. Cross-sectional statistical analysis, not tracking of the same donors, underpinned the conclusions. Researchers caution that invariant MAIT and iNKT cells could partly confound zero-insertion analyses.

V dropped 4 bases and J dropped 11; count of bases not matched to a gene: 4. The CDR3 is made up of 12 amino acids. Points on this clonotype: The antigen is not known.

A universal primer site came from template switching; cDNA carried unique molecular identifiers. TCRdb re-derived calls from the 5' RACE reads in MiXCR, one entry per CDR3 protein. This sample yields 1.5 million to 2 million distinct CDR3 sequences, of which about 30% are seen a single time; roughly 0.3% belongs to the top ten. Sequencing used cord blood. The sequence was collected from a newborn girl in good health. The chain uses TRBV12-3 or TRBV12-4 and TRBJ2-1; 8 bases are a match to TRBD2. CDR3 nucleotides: TGTGCCAGCAGTTCAGCGGGAGCTAAGCAGTTCTTC. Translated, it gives CASSSAGAKQFF.